Below, 18 T cell receptor beta chains from the same sample are listed, as sequenced in a study of glioma-infiltrating T cells. The iRepertoire nested amplicon-rescue multiplex PCR amplified TCR alpha and beta CDR3s from RNA. Each CDR3 protein is one row after TCRdb ran MiXCR on the multiplex PCR reads. The data contain roughly 100,000 distinct CDR3 sequences, about 30% of them singletons. Sequences were obtained from glioma tissue, nonneoplastic brain tissue, or PBMCs (not recorded which). Source of these receptors: a human donor with low-grade glioma or glioblastoma, undergoing nonglioma brain surgery, or in good health (not recorded which).

The CDR3 loop reads CASSAPQDNTDTQYF. The CDR3 DNA follows: TGTGCCAGTAGCGCGCCCCAGGACAACACAGATACGCAGTATTTT. The J gene is TRBJ2-3, the V gene TRBV19, with TRBD1 as a possible D gene (5 bases). The germline gives CDR1 LNHDA, CDR2 SQIVND (reference sequence). The V and J ends lost 6 bases and 2 bases respectively, with 15 bases between them. The CDR3 totals 15 residues.

Concerning this clonotype itself: Mismatch with germline at one junction end may stem from a read error. The J gene is TRBJ2-7, the V gene TRBV7-8, with no clear D. The germline V gene encodes CDR1 SGHVS and CDR2 FQNEAQ. This CDR3 spans 12 amino acids. CDR3 nucleotide sequence: TGTGCCAGCAGCTTAGCTGGCTACGGGCAGTACTTC. Its protein is CASSLAGYGQYF.

This clonotype was seen more than once but under ten times. The genes are TRBV7-2 and TRBJ1-6, with D perhaps TRBD1 (6 bases). CDR1 is SGHTA and CDR2 is FQGNSA in the germline V gene. The CDR3 runs to 15 residues. Trimming stripped 1 base from V and 13 bases from J, with 17 bases between. CDR3 DNA: TGTGCCAGCAGCTTAGAGGCAGGGGCGCTGTCGCCCCTCCACTTT. This sequence encodes CASSLEAGALSPLHF.

About this clonotype itself: Relative to the germline gene, one junction end is altered; a read error may explain this. The chain links TRBV6-6 to TRBJ2-7; D may be TRBD1 (6 bases). CDR3 size: 16 residues. From germline, CDR1 is MNHNY and CDR2 SVGAGI (reference sequence). The CDR3: CASSFYPGAGAYGQYF. The CDR3 coding sequence is TGTGCCAGCAGTTTCTACCCAGGGGCTGGAGCCTACGGGCAGTACTTC.

A remark on this clonotype: The conserved phenylalanine or tryptophan normally closing the CDR3 is absent here, so this likely arose from a read error. The chain employs TRBV7-2 and TRBJ2-5; 9 positions agree with TRBD2. Trimming took 2 bases from V and 5 from J; bases not matched to a gene: 9. Germline CDR1 reads SGHTA; CDR2 reads FQGNSA. The CDR3 has 16 residues. The CDR3 DNA reads TGTGCCAGCAGCTTAACCCAGGGACTAGCTGGGGAGACCCAGTACCTC. Its protein product is CASSLTQGLAGETQYL.

V usage is TRBV30 and J usage is TRBJ2-1, with D tentatively TRBD1 (6 bases). Trimming removed 3 bases at V and 2 bases at J, with 11 bases between. The CDR3 contains 14 residues. Germline CDR1 reads GTSNPN; CDR2 reads SVGIG (reference sequence). CDR3 loop: CAWSQGYTYNEQFF. CDR3 coding DNA: TGTGCCTGGAGCCAGGGGTACACCTACAATGAGCAGTTCTTC.

This rearrangement joins TRBV12-3 or TRBV12-4 to TRBJ1-5; TRBD1 agrees at 9 bases. The CDR3 contains 16 residues. With V trimmed by 5 bases and J by 6 bases, 11 bases remained unmatched. Here the CDR3 DNA reads TGTGCCAGCAGTCCTTCTGAATACAGGGGGCTTCAGCCCCAGCATTTT. Encoded protein: CASSPSEYRGLQPQHF.

Ten or more counts support this clonotype. The genes are TRBV2 and TRBJ1-5; D not certain. Germline V gene data show CDR1 as SNHLY and CDR2 as FYNNEI. The CDR3 totals 11 residues. The V end lost 3 bases, the J end lost 3 bases, and 0 bases lay between the germline ends. The CDR3 region is CASSDNQPQHF. Written as DNA, the CDR3 is TGTGCCAGCAGTGACAATCAGCCCCAGCATTTT. Using reference TRBV2 and TRBJ1-5 for the parts outside the CDR3, the full variable domain is EPEVTQTPSHQVTQMGQEVILRCVPISNHLYFYWYRQILGQKVEFLVSFYNNEISEKSEIFDDQFSVERPDGSNFTLKIRSTKLEDSAMYFCASSDNQPQHFGDGTRLSIL.

The rearrangement uses TRBV2 and TRBJ1-6, with D perhaps matching TRBD1 (5 bases). This CDR3 comprises 13 residues. V dropped 8 bases and J dropped 7 bases, with 12 bases sitting between them. Per the germline V gene, CDR1 is SNHLY and CDR2 is FYNNEI. The CDR3 region is CASRPNRNSPLHF. CDR3 in DNA: TGTGCCAGCCGACCGAACAGGAATTCACCCCTCCACTTT. The whole variable domain, remainder taken from reference TRBV2 and TRBJ1-6, is EPEVTQTPSHQVTQMGQEVILRCVPISNHLYFYWYRQILGQKVEFLVSFYNNEISEKSEIFDDQFSVERPDGSNFTLKIRSTKLEDSAMYFCASRPNRNSPLHFGNGTRLTVT.

This chain links TRBV20-1 with TRBJ2-3; maybe TRBD1 (6 bases). Deletions cut 6 bases from V and 4 bases from J, with 23 bases between. Germline CDR1 and CDR2: DFQATT and SNEGSKA (reference sequence). CDR3 size: 16 residues. CDR3 residues: CSASSLQGLLADTQYF. The CDR3 nucleotides read TGCAGTGCCAGTAGTCTGCAGGGGTTATTGGCAGATACGCAGTATTTT.

Notes on this clonotype: A much bigger clone sits one base away, suggesting this may be a read error. The chain joins TRBV27 to TRBJ2-7; D could derive from TRBD1 or TRBD2 (5 bases each). The CDR3 length is 14 residues. V shed 8 bases and J shed 2 bases, with 16 bases lying between them. The germline CDR1 and CDR2 sequences are MNHEY and SMNVEV (reference sequence). Here the CDR3 DNA reads TGTGCCAGCGCCGGGGCCGTGAACCCCTACGAGCAGTACTTC. Protein sequence: CASAGAVNPYEQYF.

The chain couples TRBV6-4 to TRBJ2-7; D possibly corresponds to TRBD1 (6 bases). The length of the CDR3 is 15 residues. The V and J ends lost 8 bases and 4 bases respectively, with 21 bases between them. The germline gives CDR1 MRHNA, CDR2 SNTAGT. CDR3 protein: CASGNDRSWIYEQYF. The CDR3 nucleotides are TGTGCCAGCGGGAACGACAGGTCTTGGATTTACGAGCAGTACTTC.

This clonotype came up a few times. The rearrangement joins TRBV12-3 or TRBV12-4 to TRBJ2-3; 9 nucleotides line up with TRBD2. The CDR3 totals 15 residues. Losses at the gene ends were 1 base for V and 9 bases for J; bases not matched to a gene: 8. CDR3 loop: CASSLGPSGASTQYF. The DNA for the CDR3 is TGTGCCAGCAGTTTAGGTCCTAGCGGGGCTTCCACGCAGTATTTT.

This clonotype was observed at least ten times. CDR3 DNA sequence: TGTGCCAGCAGCTTGGGACAGTCCAATTCACCCCTCCACTTT. Its protein is CASSLGQSNSPLHF. The chain is built from TRBV7-9 and TRBJ1-6; 7 bases line up with TRBD1. Germline loops: CDR1 SEHNR, CDR2 FQNEAQ (reference sequence). V lost 3 bases to trimming and J lost 7 bases; unmatched junction nucleotides: 3. The CDR3 length is 14 residues.

In regard to this clonotype: A read error is possible here, since a much larger clone lies one base away. This chain connects TRBV2 to TRBJ2-7; D is undetermined. This CDR3 contains 10 residues. Germline CDR1 is SNHLY and CDR2 is FYNNEI. The V end was cut by 8 bases, the J end by 6 bases, with 8 bases between. The CDR3 spells CASAPGEQYF. The CDR3, as DNA: TGTGCCAGCGCGCCGGGCGAGCAGTACTTC.

The V gene is TRBV12-3 or TRBV12-4, the J gene TRBJ1-5, with 7 bases lining up with TRBD1. V lost 6 bases and J lost 6; bases outside the gene matches: 8. The CDR3 runs 14 residues. The CDR3 DNA reads as TGTGCCAGCAGACTCTCGGACAGGCCTCAGCCCCAGCATTTT. The encoded protein is CASRLSDRPQPQHF.

A few counts support this clonotype. The chain has TRBV5-4 and TRBJ2-5, with D perhaps matching TRBD1 or TRBD2 (5 bases each). Per germline, CDR1 SGHNT and CDR2 YYREEE (reference sequence). This CDR3 is built from 17 residues. Trimming left V 2 bases short and J 1 base short, with 18 bases between. CDR3: CASSFVGGAATQETQYF. The CDR3 DNA reads TGTGCCAGCAGCTTCGTTGGGGGAGCGGCAACCCAAGAGACCCAGTACTTC.

Details on this clonotype: A clone one base away is much larger, so this may be a read error. This CDR3 reads CASRSDWSPLHF. In nucleotides, the CDR3 is TGTGCCAGCCGAAGCGATTGGTCACCCCTCCACTTT. The V gene is TRBV6-1, the J gene TRBJ1-6; D not certain. V was pared by 8 bases and J by 10 bases, with 12 bases between. The germline V gene encodes CDR1 MNHNS and CDR2 SASEGT. This CDR3 contains 12 residues.